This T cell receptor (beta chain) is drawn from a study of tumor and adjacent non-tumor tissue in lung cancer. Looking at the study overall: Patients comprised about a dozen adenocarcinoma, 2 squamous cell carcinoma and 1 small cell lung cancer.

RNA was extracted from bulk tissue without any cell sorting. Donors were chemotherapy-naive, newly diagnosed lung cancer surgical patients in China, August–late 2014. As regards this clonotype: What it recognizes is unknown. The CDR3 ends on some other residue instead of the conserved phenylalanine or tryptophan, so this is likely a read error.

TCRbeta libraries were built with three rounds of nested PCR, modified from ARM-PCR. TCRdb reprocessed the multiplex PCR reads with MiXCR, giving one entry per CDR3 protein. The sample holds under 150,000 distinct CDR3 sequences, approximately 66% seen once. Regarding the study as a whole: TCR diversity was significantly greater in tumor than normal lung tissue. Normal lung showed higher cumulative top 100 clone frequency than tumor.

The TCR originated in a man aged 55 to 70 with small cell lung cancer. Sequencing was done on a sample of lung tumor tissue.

CDR3 DNA sequence: TGCAGTGTATCCGGGACTAGTGGGGGCTCCTACAATGAGCAGTTCTTA. This translates into CSVSGTSGGSYNEQFL. The chain has TRBV20-1 and TRBJ2-1; 8 bases are shared with TRBD2. After removal of 7 bases from V and 0 bases from J, the junction contained 11 bases not matched to a gene. The germline V gene has CDR1 DFQATT and CDR2 SNEGSKA (reference sequence). The CDR3 has 16 residues.